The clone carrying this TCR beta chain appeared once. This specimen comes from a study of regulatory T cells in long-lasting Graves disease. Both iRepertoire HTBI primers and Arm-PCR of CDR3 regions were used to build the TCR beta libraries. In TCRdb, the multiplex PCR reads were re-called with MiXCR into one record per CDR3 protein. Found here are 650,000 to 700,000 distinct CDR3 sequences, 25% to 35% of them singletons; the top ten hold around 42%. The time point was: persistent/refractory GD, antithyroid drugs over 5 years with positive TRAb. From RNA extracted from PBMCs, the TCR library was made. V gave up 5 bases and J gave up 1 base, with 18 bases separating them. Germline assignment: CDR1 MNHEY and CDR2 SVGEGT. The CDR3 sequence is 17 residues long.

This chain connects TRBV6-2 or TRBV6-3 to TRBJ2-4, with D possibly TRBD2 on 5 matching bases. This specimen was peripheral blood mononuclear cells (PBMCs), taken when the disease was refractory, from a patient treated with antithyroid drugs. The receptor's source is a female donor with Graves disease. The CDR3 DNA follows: TGTGCCAGCAGTGAAGTGGTGAGGGCTTTGGCCAAAAACATTCAGTACTTC. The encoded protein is CASSEVVRALAKNIQYF.